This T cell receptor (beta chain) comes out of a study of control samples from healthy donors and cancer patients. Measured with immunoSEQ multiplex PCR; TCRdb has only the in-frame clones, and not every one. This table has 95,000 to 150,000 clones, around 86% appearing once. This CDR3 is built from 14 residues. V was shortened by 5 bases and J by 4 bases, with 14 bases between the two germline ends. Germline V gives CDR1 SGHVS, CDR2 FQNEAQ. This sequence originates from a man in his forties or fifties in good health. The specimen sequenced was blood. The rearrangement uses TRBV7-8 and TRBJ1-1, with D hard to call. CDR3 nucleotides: TGTGCCAGCAGCCTACCCAATACGACCACTGAAGCTTTCTTT. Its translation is CASSLPNTTTEAFF. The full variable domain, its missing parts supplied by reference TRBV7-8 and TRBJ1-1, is GAGVSQSPRYKVAKRGQDVALRCDPISGHVSLFWYQQALGQGPEFLTYFQNEAQLDKSGLPSDRFFAERPEGSVSTLKIQRTQQEDSAVYLCASSLPNTTTEAFFGQGTRLTVV.